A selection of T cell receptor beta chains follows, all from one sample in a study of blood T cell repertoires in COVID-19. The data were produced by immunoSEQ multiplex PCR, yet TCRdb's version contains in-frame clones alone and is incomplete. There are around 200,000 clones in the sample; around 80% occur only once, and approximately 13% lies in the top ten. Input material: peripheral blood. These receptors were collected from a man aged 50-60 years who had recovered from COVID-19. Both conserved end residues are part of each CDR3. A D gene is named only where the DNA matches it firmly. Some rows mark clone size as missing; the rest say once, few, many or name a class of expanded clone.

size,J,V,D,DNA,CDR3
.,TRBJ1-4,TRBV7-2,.,TGTGCCAGCAGCTCGTTTCCGGGGGCAACTAATGAAAAACTGTTTTTT,CASSSFPGATNEKLFF
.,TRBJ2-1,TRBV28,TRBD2,TGTGCCAGCAGTACTAGCGGGAGTGATAGCTCCTACAATGAGCAGTTCTTC,CASSTSGSDSSYNEQFF
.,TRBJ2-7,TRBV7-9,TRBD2,TGTGCCAGCAGCAGGACTAGCGGAAACCCCTACGAGCAGTACTTC,CASSRTSGNPYEQYF
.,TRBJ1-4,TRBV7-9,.,TGTGCCAGCAGCTTTGGGCGAGAAGAAAAACTGTTTTTT,CASSFGREEKLFF
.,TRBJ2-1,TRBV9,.,TGTGCCAGCAGCGTAGCAGAGGGCAATGAGCAGTTCTTC,CASSVAEGNEQFF
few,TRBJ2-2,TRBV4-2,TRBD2,TGTGCCAGCAGCGGAAGGGGAGGACTAGCGGTAGCGAACACCGGGGAGCTGTTTTTT,CASSGRGGLAVANTGELFF
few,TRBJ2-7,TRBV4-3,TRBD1,TGCGCCAGCAGCCTAGGGAGCGACAGGGTGTACGAGCAGTACTTC,CASSLGSDRVYEQYF
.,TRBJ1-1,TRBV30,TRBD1,TGTGCCTGGACCGGGGACAGGGAGAAGGGAGCTTTCTTT,CAWTGDREKGAFF
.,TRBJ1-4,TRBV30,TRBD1,TGTGCCCGCCGGGACAGCTCGGCAACTAATGAAAAACTGTTTTTT,CARRDSSATNEKLFF
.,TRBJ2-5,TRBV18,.,TGTGCCAGCTCACCGTCAGGGGAGGAGACCCAGTACTTC,CASSPSGEETQYF
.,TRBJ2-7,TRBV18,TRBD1,TGTGCCAGCTCACTTGCCGGGGACAGGGGGCGATACGAGCAGTACTTC,CASSLAGDRGRYEQYF
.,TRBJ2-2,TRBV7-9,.,TGTGCCAGCAGCAAGCTACGGGAGAGGGCCGGGGAGCTGTTTTTT,CASSKLRERAGELFF